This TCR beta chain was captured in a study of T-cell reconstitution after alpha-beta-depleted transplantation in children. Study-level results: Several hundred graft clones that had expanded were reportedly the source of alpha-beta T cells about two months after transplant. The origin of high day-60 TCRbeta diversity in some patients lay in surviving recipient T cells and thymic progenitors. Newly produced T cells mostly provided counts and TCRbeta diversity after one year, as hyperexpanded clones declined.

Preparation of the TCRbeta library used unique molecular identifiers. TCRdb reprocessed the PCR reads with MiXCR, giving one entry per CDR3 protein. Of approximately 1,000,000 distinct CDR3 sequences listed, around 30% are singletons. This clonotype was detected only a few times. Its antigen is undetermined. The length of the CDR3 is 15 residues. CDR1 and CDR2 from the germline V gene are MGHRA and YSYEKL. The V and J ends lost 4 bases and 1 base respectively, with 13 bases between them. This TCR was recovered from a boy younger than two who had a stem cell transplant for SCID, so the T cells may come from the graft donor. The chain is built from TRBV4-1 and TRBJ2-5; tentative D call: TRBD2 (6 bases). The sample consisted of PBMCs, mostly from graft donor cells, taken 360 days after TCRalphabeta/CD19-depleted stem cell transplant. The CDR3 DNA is TGCGCCAGCAGCCCCCGGACTATAAGCCAAGAGACCCAGTACTTC. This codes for CASSPRTISQETQYF.